This T cell receptor beta chain was sequenced for a study of T cells after yellow fever vaccination (dated by TCRdb to about 2019). About the full investigation: Libraries from fractions with low cell numbers were prepared with the SMART-Seq v4 Ultra Low Input RNA kit. To follow T-cell clones before and after both primary and booster YFV17D yellow fever vaccination, bulk TCR alpha and beta repertoires underwent longitudinal sequencing. The cohort comprised two healthy male donors, one aged 18 to 30 and one aged 30 to 40 years. Blood samples were taken at several timepoints before and after primary and secondary immunization, and bulk PBMC replicates and cell subsets were isolated. Points the paper makes about the study in general: The study included only a couple of donors, which limits how far the findings can be generalized. A small fraction of clonotypes appeared in both the CD4 and CD8 compartments, likely as a result of convergent recombination. After the booster, most clones that had expanded after primary vaccination were detected again (nearly 98% of CD4 and roughly nine tenths of CD8), suggesting broad maintenance of memory. Computational filtering was needed because FACS-sorted repertoires could contain abundant contaminating clonotypes from the bulk population. The secondary T-cell response was found to be weaker but faster than the primary response, with a peak reached on day 5 rather than on day 15.

TCR cDNA was made using 5'RACE template switching, a step that added a universal primer site and unique molecular identifiers. cDNA synthesis was primed from both the TCR alpha and TCR beta constant segments. Two PCR steps were used to amplify libraries, with sample barcodes and sequencing adapters being added in the second step. Libraries were sequenced on Illumina HiSeq 2500 (2x100 bp) or NovaSeq (2x150 bp). In the paper's pipeline: MIGEC handled demultiplexing of reads and collapsing into UMI consensus sequences, while MiXCR performed V(D)J alignment. Clonotypes responding to the vaccine were identified with edgeR on replicate PBMC samples, with the criteria of FDR below 0.01 and a log2 fold change above 5 up to day 15. Bulk clonotypes were assigned CD4 or CD8 identity according to which sequenced CD4 or CD8 repertoire held them at higher abundance. The public reads were quality trimmed at Q25 with fastp and then assembled into clones with MiXCR by TCRdb, keeping productive beta chains. Each CDR3 protein appears once, grouped with its most common genes and DNA. The authors' filters were not applied to this entry. Recorded for this sample are some 500,000 distinct CDR3 sequences; 13% of them occurred a single time. 11% to 15% of the sample goes to the ten largest clones.

From the cysteine through the phenylalanine, the CDR3 covers 18 amino acids. Only the CDR3 DNA is retained, 54 bases long and in frame from the first base. V is pruned by 4 bases and J by 6 bases, leaving 16 bases of the junction without a gene match. CDR1 and CDR2, looked up from the germline V gene (reference sequence), are SGHNT and YYREEE. According to the study, the label for this sample's treatment or condition signals: live attenuated yellow fever vaccine strain. At each blood-draw timepoint, two biological replicates of bulk PBMCs were collected. A standard Ficoll-Paque protocol was used to isolate PBMCs from peripheral blood. TriZol was used to extract RNA from bulk PBMCs, from CD4 and CD8 fractions, and from dextramer-positive and dextramer-negative fractions. With respect to this clonotype: The antigen it binds to is not known. No clone much larger than this one lies a single base away; base qualities are absent.

This receptor was identified in a man younger than 40 who received the YFV17D yellow fever vaccine. This receptor chain uses TRBV5-4 and TRBJ2-2, with TRBD2 identical over 9 junction bases. Sequences were derived from PBMCs, sampled on the day of the yellow fever booster vaccination. The CDR3 corresponds to CASSTGTSFLSRAGELFF. The DNA reads TGTGCCAGCAGCACCGGGACTAGCTTCCTCTCCCGTGCCGGGGAGCTGTTTTTT.